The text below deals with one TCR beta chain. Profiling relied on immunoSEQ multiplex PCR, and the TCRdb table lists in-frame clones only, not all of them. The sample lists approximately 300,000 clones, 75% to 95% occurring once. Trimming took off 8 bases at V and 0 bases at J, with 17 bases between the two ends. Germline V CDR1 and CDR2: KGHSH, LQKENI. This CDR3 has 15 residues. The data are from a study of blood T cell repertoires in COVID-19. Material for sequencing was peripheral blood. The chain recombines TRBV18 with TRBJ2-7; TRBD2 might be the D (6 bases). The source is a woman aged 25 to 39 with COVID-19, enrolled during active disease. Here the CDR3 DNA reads TGTGCCAGCACTCCAGGGAGGCCCCACTCCTACGAGCAGTACTTC. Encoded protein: CASTPGRPHSYEQYF. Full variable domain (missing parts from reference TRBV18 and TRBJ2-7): NAGVMQNPRHLVRRRGQEARLRCSPMKGHSHVYWYRQLPEEGLKFMVYLQKENIIDESGMPKERFSAEFPKEGPSILRIQQVVRGDSAAYFCASTPGRPHSYEQYFGPGTRLTVT.